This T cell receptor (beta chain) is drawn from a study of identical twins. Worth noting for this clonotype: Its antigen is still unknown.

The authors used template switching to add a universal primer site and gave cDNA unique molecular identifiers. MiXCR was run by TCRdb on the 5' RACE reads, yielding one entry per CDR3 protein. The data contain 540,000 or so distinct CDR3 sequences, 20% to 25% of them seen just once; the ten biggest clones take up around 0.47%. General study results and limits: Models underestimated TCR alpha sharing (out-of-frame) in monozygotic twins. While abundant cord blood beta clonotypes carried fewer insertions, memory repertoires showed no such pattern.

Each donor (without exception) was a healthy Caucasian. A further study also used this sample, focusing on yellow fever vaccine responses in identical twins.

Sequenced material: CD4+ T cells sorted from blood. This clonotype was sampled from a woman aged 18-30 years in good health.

The CDR3 protein is CASSQDKGLSSPTDTQYF. The CDR3 DNA reads TGTGCCAGCAGCCAAGATAAGGGCCTATCGAGTCCCACAGATACGCAGTATTTT. The rearrangement joins TRBV3-1 to TRBJ2-3; D call uncertain. Trimming pared 0 bases from V and 2 bases from J, leaving 18 bases between. The germline CDR1 and CDR2 sequences are LGHDT and YNNKEL (reference sequence). The CDR3 runs 18 residues.